The present TCR beta chain was sequenced within a study of cytotoxic CD8 clonotypes in ibrutinib-treated CLL. At the level of the study: The cohort had about a dozen relapsed/refractory and some 16 treatment-naive patients, around 18 IGHV unmutated.

A note on this clone: Its matching antigen is unknown.

Profiled with immunoSEQ multiplex PCR; TCRdb holds only in-frame clones, not every one. The sample includes around 150,000 clones, 88% of them seen just once. Study-wide results and limits: Elevated clonality accompanied ibrutinib response, with a return toward baseline values at progression. Clonality (at baseline) was higher than in age-matched healthy donors and tracked circulating CD8+ T-cell counts. On treatment, the uncommon public clonotypes contracted or remained stable.

Looked up from germline, CDR1 is SGHDT and CDR2 is YYEEEE. V lost 3 bases, J lost 9 bases, and 5 bases stayed unmatched. The CDR3 has 14 residues. The chain links TRBV5-6 to TRBJ2-1; TRBD2 matches 11 bases. The sequence was obtained from a human donor with chronic lymphocytic leukemia. Specimen: PBMCs, collected at disease progression, from a patient treated with ibrutinib. CDR3 in amino acids: CASSSTSGIFEQFF. In DNA, the CDR3 is TGTGCCAGCAGCTCGACTAGCGGGATCTTTGAGCAGTTCTTC. The variable domain in full, completed from reference TRBV5-6 and TRBJ2-1, reads DAGVTQSPTHLIKTRGQQVTLRCSPKSGHDTVSWYQQALGQGPQFIFQYYEEEERQRGNFPDRFSGHQFPNYSSELNVNALLLGDSALYLCASSSTSGIFEQFFGPGTRLTVL.